This T cell receptor (beta chain) came from a study of T cells in Graves' hyperthyroidism and ophthalmopathy. The study, taken as a whole, reports: Blood samples included most of the expanded thyroid clonotypes exceeding 0.001. Model predictions of ophthalmopathy came a median about 6.3 months before onset.

This clonotype was counted many times. The antigen is not known. The germline gives CDR1 MNHEY, CDR2 SVGAGI. Trimming stripped 0 bases from V and 6 bases from J, with 15 bases between. There are 16 residues in the CDR3. Those patients with uncontrolled infection, other autoimmune disease, pregnancy or lactation were excluded. Diagnostic decisions used clinical symptoms, serum thyroxine and TRAb, thyroid ultrasound and orbital computed tomography. RNA transcripts were the template for amplifying TCR beta CDR3 regions. With the HTBI primer set, the TCR CDR3 went through a first round of RT-PCR. MiXCR, applied by TCRdb to the multiplex PCR reads, yields one record per CDR3 protein. The sample shows roughly 500,000 distinct CDR3 sequences, more than 15% of them seen only once.

The receptor's source is a woman aged 25 to 39 with Graves' ophthalmopathy. Sequenced sample: blood. The chain is built from TRBV6-5 and TRBJ2-1, with D possibly matching TRBD1 (5 bases). This CDR3 is CASSYSSGRDLNEQFF. The CDR3 DNA follows: TGTGCCAGCAGTTACTCGAGTGGCAGGGATCTCAATGAGCAGTTCTTC.